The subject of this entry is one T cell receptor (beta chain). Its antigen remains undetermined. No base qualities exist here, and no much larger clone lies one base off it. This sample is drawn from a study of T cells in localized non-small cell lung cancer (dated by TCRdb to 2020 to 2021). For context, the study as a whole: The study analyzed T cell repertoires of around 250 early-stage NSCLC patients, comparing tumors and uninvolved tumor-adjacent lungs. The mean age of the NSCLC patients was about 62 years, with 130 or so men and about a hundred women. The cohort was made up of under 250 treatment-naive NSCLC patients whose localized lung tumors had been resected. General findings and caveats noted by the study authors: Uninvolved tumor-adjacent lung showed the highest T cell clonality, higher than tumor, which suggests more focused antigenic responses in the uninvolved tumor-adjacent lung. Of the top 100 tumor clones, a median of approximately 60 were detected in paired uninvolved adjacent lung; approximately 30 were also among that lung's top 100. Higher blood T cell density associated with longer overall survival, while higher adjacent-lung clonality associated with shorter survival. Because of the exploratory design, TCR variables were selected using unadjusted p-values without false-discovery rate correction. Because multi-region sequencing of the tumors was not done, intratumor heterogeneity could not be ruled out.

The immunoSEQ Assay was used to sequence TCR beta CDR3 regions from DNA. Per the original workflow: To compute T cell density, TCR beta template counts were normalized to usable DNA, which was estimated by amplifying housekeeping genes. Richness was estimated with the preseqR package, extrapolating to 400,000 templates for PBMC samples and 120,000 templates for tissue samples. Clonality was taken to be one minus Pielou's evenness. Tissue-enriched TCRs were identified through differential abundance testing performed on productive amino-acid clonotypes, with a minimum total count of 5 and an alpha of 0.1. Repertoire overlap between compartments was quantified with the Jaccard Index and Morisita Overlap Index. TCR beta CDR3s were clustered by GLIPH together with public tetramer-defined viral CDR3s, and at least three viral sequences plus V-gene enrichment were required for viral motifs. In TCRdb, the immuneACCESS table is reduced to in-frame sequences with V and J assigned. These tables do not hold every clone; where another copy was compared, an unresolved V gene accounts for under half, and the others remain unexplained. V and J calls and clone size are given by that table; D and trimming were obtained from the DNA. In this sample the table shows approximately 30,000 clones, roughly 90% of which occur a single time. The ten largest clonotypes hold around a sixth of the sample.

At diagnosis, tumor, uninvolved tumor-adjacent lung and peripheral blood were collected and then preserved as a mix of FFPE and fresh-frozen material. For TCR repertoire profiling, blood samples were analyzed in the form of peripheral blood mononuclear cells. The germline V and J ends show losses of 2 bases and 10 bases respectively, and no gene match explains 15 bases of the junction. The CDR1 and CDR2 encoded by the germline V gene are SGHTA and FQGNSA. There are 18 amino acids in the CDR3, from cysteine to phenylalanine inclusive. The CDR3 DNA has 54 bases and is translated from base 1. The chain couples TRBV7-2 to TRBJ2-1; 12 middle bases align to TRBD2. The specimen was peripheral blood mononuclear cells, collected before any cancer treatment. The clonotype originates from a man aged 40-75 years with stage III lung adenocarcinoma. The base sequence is TGTGCCAGCAGCTTATACCCCCCGTCTAGCGGGGGGGCGTGGGAGCAGTTCTTC. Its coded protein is CASSLYPPSSGGAWEQFF.